This T cell receptor beta chain was captured in a study of blood T cell repertoires in COVID-19. Study-level background: Samples representing acute and convalescent COVID-19 were sourced from the United States, Italy and Spain. In each case, the material was cDNA or gDNA derived from T cells, B-cell-depleted T cells, or PBMCs.

Those who participated ranged in age from about 18 to 89 years and resided in 24 US areas. Assignment of participants to cohorts was predicated upon participant-reported clinical history. This CDR3 is 13 amino acids long. Germline V gene sequence: CDR1 SNHLY, CDR2 FYNNEI. Germline trimming cut 8 bases from V and 4 bases from J; bases unmatched to any gene: 5. Method: immunoSEQ multiplex PCR; TCRdb's copy keeps in-frame clones and lacks some. This sample has roughly 290,000 clones, with 87% found just once. The V call is TRBV2, the J call TRBJ1-5, with TRBD1 identical over 7 bases. What was sequenced was PBMCs or T cells enriched from blood (not recorded which). The TCR was taken from a woman in her thirties or forties who had recovered from COVID-19. The CDR3 nucleotides are TGTGCCAGCGGGACAGAACTGAATCAGCCCCAGCATTTT. Translation gives CASGTELNQPQHF. Drawing the rest from reference TRBV2 and TRBJ1-5, the complete variable domain is EPEVTQTPSHQVTQMGQEVILRCVPISNHLYFYWYRQILGQKVEFLVSFYNNEISEKSEIFDDQFSVERPDGSNFTLKIRSTKLEDSAMYFCASGTELNQPQHFGDGTRLSIL.